This is a list of T cell receptor beta chains from one sample in a study of cytomegalovirus exposure and HLA in healthy donors. Profiling relied on immunoSEQ multiplex PCR, and the TCRdb table lists in-frame clones only, not all of them. The repertoire consists of about 210,000 clones, with about 85% occurring once and the leading ten covering around 0.22%. Sequencing was performed on PBMCs. These receptor sequences come from a girl aged 2 to 10 in good health and CMV-seronegative. CDR3s include the opening cysteine and the closing phenylalanine or tryptophan. Each record gives: CDR3 DNA, CDR3 protein, J gene, D gene, clone size, V gene. A D gene is named only where the DNA matches it firmly. Not all rows give a size; the values are once, few, many and, for expanded clones, a class.

CDR3nt: TGTGCCAGCAGCCAAGATACGGCGGCTAATTCACCCCTCCACTTT
CDR3aa: CASSQDTAANSPLHF
j_gene: TRBJ1-6
d_gene: -
abundance: -
v_gene: TRBV4-2

CDR3nt: TGTGCCACCAGCAGAGGTCTAGCAGACTTCCAAGAGACCCAGTACTTC
CDR3aa: CATSRGLADFQETQYF
j_gene: TRBJ2-5
d_gene: -
abundance: -
v_gene: TRBV15

CDR3nt: TGTGCCAGCAGCGGAGGACCCGCCGAGCAGTTCTTC
CDR3aa: CASSGGPAEQFF
j_gene: TRBJ2-1
d_gene: -
abundance: -
v_gene: TRBV5-4

CDR3nt: TGCGCCAGCAGCCCCCAGACTAGCGGGGGGGCCACAGATACGCAGTATTTT
CDR3aa: CASSPQTSGGATDTQYF
j_gene: TRBJ2-3
d_gene: TRBD2
abundance: -
v_gene: TRBV5-1

CDR3nt: TGTGCCAGCAGTTTATCGACAAGACAGGGGGTGCGAATGAACACTGAAGCTTTCTTT
CDR3aa: CASSLSTRQGVRMNTEAFF
j_gene: TRBJ1-1
d_gene: TRBD1
abundance: -
v_gene: TRBV27

CDR3nt: TGTGCCAGCAGGTGGTACGGTGCTAACTATGGCTACACCTTC
CDR3aa: CASRWYGANYGYTF
j_gene: TRBJ1-2
d_gene: -
abundance: -
v_gene: TRBV6-5

CDR3nt: TGTGCCAGCAGCGCGAGCGAGTCACGCTCCTACAATGAGCAGTTCTTC
CDR3aa: CASSASESRSYNEQFF
j_gene: TRBJ2-1
d_gene: -
abundance: -
v_gene: TRBV9

CDR3nt: TGTGCCAGCAGCTTAGAAGCGCGGGGGCTCGAGCAGTACTTC
CDR3aa: CASSLEARGLEQYF
j_gene: TRBJ2-7
d_gene: -
abundance: -
v_gene: TRBV11-2

CDR3nt: TGTGCCAGCAGCAGACTAGCGGGGGGGTCCTACGAGCAGTACTTC
CDR3aa: CASSRLAGGSYEQYF
j_gene: TRBJ2-7
d_gene: TRBD2
abundance: -
v_gene: TRBV5-4

CDR3nt: TGTGCCAGTACAACAGGGGGCATAAACGGGGAGCTGTTTTTT
CDR3aa: CASTTGGINGELFF
j_gene: TRBJ2-2
d_gene: TRBD1
abundance: -
v_gene: TRBV19

CDR3nt: TGTGCCAGCAGCCAGGAATTCGGATCGACGGAGTATTTT
CDR3aa: CASSQEFGSTEYF
j_gene: TRBJ2-3
d_gene: -
abundance: -
v_gene: TRBV27

CDR3nt: TGTGCCAGCAACTTAAGGGGGCAGGGCACTGAAGCTTTCTTT
CDR3aa: CASNLRGQGTEAFF
j_gene: TRBJ1-1
d_gene: TRBD1
abundance: -
v_gene: TRBV27

CDR3nt: TGTGCCAGCAGTGACCTGGACAGGGCCGCAACTAATGAAAAACTGTTTTTT
CDR3aa: CASSDLDRAATNEKLFF
j_gene: TRBJ1-4
d_gene: TRBD1
abundance: -
v_gene: TRBV6-1

CDR3nt: TGTGCCAGCAGCCCGGGACTAGTGGCCAATGAGCAGTTCTTC
CDR3aa: CASSPGLVANEQFF
j_gene: TRBJ2-1
d_gene: TRBD2
abundance: few
v_gene: TRBV7-3

CDR3nt: TGTGCCAGTAGTCTCCAGGGGGCCACCGGGGAGCTGTTTTTT
CDR3aa: CASSLQGATGELFF
j_gene: TRBJ2-2
d_gene: TRBD1
abundance: -
v_gene: TRBV19

CDR3nt: TGCGCCAGCAGCTCCCTAACAGGGGGCACAGATACGCAGTATTTT
CDR3aa: CASSSLTGGTDTQYF
j_gene: TRBJ2-3
d_gene: TRBD1
abundance: once
v_gene: TRBV5-1

CDR3nt: TGTGCCAGCAGCAAAGAAGGACAGCGGGAGGTGACCTACGAGCAGTACTTC
CDR3aa: CASSKEGQREVTYEQYF
j_gene: TRBJ2-7
d_gene: -
abundance: -
v_gene: TRBV21-1

CDR3nt: TGTGCCAGCAGTTACAGTGGGAGCTCCTACAATGAGCAGTTCTTC
CDR3aa: CASSYSGSSYNEQFF
j_gene: TRBJ2-1
d_gene: -
abundance: -
v_gene: TRBV6-5

CDR3nt: TGTGCCACGAAGAAGACGGGAAACACTGAAGCTTTCTTT
CDR3aa: CATKKTGNTEAFF
j_gene: TRBJ1-1
d_gene: -
abundance: -
v_gene: TRBV19

CDR3nt: TGTGCCAGAAGCCGCAAGGGGGAGGGAACCTACGAGCAGTACTTC
CDR3aa: CARSRKGEGTYEQYF
j_gene: TRBJ2-7
d_gene: -
abundance: -
v_gene: TRBV5-3

CDR3nt: TGTGCCAGCAGTTACTTTCGTGAGCAGTTCTTC
CDR3aa: CASSYFREQFF
j_gene: TRBJ2-1
d_gene: -
abundance: -
v_gene: TRBV6-5

CDR3nt: TGTGCCAGCGGCTCAGCGGTCACAGATACGCAGTATTTT
CDR3aa: CASGSAVTDTQYF
j_gene: TRBJ2-3
d_gene: -
abundance: -
v_gene: TRBV6-5

CDR3nt: TGTGCCAGCAGCTTATCCCGGGTATCGAACACCGGGGAGCTGTTTTTT
CDR3aa: CASSLSRVSNTGELFF
j_gene: TRBJ2-2
d_gene: -
abundance: -
v_gene: TRBV11-3

CDR3nt: TGTGCCAGCAGTTTAGAGGGAGGCCCGCGGTACTTC
CDR3aa: CASSLEGGPRYF
j_gene: TRBJ2-7
d_gene: -
abundance: -
v_gene: TRBV6-6

CDR3nt: TGTGCCAGCAGCCTATGGACTAGCGGACCTAAAGAGACCCAGTACTTC
CDR3aa: CASSLWTSGPKETQYF
j_gene: TRBJ2-5
d_gene: TRBD2
abundance: -
v_gene: TRBV13

CDR3nt: TGTGCCAGCAGTTACTCGAGGGACAGTGCCGGCTACACCTTC
CDR3aa: CASSYSRDSAGYTF
j_gene: TRBJ1-2
d_gene: TRBD1
abundance: once
v_gene: TRBV6-5

CDR3nt: TGCGCCAGCATGCTGGGGGGGGCTTTCAATGAGCAGTTCTTC
CDR3aa: CASMLGGAFNEQFF
j_gene: TRBJ2-1
d_gene: -
abundance: -
v_gene: TRBV5-1

CDR3nt: TGTGCCAGCAGCCCTCCTGGGACAGGGAACACCGGGGAGCTGTTTTTT
CDR3aa: CASSPPGTGNTGELFF
j_gene: TRBJ2-2
d_gene: TRBD1
abundance: once
v_gene: TRBV7-2

CDR3nt: TGTGCCAGCAGCTTACGTGGACAGGGCTCGAATGAGCAGTTCTTC
CDR3aa: CASSLRGQGSNEQFF
j_gene: TRBJ2-1
d_gene: TRBD1
abundance: -
v_gene: TRBV9

CDR3nt: TGCGCCAACCTAGGGGGTTTCCAAGAGACCCAGTACTTC
CDR3aa: CANLGGFQETQYF
j_gene: TRBJ2-5
d_gene: -
abundance: -
v_gene: TRBV5-1

CDR3nt: TGTGCCAGCAGCCTTCCAGGGGGCCTGAACACTGAAGCTTTCTTT
CDR3aa: CASSLPGGLNTEAFF
j_gene: TRBJ1-1
d_gene: TRBD1
abundance: once
v_gene: TRBV14

CDR3nt: TGCAGTGCTAGAGATTTGGCAGAAGCTTTCTTT
CDR3aa: CSARDLAEAFF
j_gene: TRBJ1-1
d_gene: -
abundance: -
v_gene: TRBV20-1

CDR3nt: TGTGCCAGCAGCCACAGGGGATTTCAAGAGACCCAGTACTTC
CDR3aa: CASSHRGFQETQYF
j_gene: TRBJ2-5
d_gene: TRBD1
abundance: -
v_gene: TRBV11-2

CDR3nt: TGTGCCAGCAGTTACAGGTCTAGAGAGACCCAGTACTTC
CDR3aa: CASSYRSRETQYF
j_gene: TRBJ2-5
d_gene: -
abundance: few
v_gene: TRBV6-5

CDR3nt: TGTGCCAGCAGCTACGTGAGACTAGCGGGTTTTTCCTACAATGAGCAGTTCTTC
CDR3aa: CASSYVRLAGFSYNEQFF
j_gene: TRBJ2-1
d_gene: TRBD2
abundance: -
v_gene: TRBV7-9

CDR3nt: TGTGCCAGCAGCGGGGGACCTAATTCACCCCTCCACTTT
CDR3aa: CASSGGPNSPLHF
j_gene: TRBJ1-6
d_gene: -
abundance: -
v_gene: TRBV25-1

CDR3nt: TGTGCCAGCAGCTTACTCCCCTTCGACTGGAGGAAGACAGATACGCAGTATTTT
CDR3aa: CASSLLPFDWRKTDTQYF
j_gene: TRBJ2-3
d_gene: -
abundance: -
v_gene: TRBV7-2

CDR3nt: TGTGCCATCAGTGAAGGAGGGGGGGCGAATGAGCAGTTCTTC
CDR3aa: CAISEGGGANEQFF
j_gene: TRBJ2-1
d_gene: -
abundance: -
v_gene: TRBV10-3

CDR3nt: TGTGCCAGCAGAGTAACAGGGTCTCGAGGCTACACCTTC
CDR3aa: CASRVTGSRGYTF
j_gene: TRBJ1-2
d_gene: -
abundance: -
v_gene: TRBV6-1

CDR3nt: TGTGCCAGCAGTTATTCCAGGGGCCCCGGGGAGCTGTTTTTT
CDR3aa: CASSYSRGPGELFF
j_gene: TRBJ2-2
d_gene: -
abundance: -
v_gene: TRBV6-5